One sample yielded the 27 T cell receptor beta chains listed below, sequenced in a study of long-term antiretroviral therapy in people with HIV. Sequencing relied on immunoSEQ assay v3.0, run at survey level. Clones were sequenced by immunoSEQ multiplex PCR, and TCRdb holds only the in-frame ones, with some missing. Of nearly 50,000 clones listed, 80% to 90% were seen once; the top ten hold roughly 3%. Material: unsorted PBMCs, obtained 0.8 years after starting antiretroviral therapy. The receptors stem from a woman under 30 with HIV.

The chain has TRBV4-3 and TRBJ2-2; 9 bases are a match to TRBD2. Germline V gene sequence: CDR1 LGHNA, CDR2 YSLEER. The CDR3 spans 20 residues. The ends lost 2 bases at V and 4 bases at J; junction bases unmatched: 17. The CDR3 region has the DNA TGCGCCAGCAGCCAACTCAAAAAGGACATTAGCGGGGGTGGCACCGGGGAGCTGTTTTTT. As protein: CASSQLKKDISGGGTGELFF.

The genes are TRBV21-1 and TRBJ2-7; the table's D gene call, TRBD1, was not cross checked with the DNA. TRBV21-1 is noted as a pseudogene. There are 14 residues in the CDR3. The CDR3 nucleotides read TGTGCCAGGAACTGGGGACAGGGGGTCCACGAGCAGTACTTC. It encodes CARNWGQGVHEQYF.

This clone was counted between two and nine times. The rearrangement joins TRBV7-3 to TRBJ2-1, with D perhaps being TRBD1 or TRBD2 (6 bases each). V was cut by 1 base and J by 7 bases, with 14 bases left in between. Germline V gene data show CDR1 as SGHTA and CDR2 as FQGTGA. The CDR3 runs to 15 residues. Here the CDR3 DNA reads TGTGCCAGCAGCTTAAGCAGGGGAGGTTTAAATGAGCAGTTCTTC. It is translated as CASSLSRGGLNEQFF.

J is TRBJ2-7 and V is TRBV28, with D possibly TRBD1 on 6 matching bases. Germline V CDR1 and CDR2: MDHEN, SYDVKM. The CDR3 contains 14 residues. Between the trimmed V and J ends, which lost 2 bases and 2 bases, there was a span of 10 bases. The CDR3 nucleotides read TGTGCCAGCAGTTTACTGACAGGAACCTACGAGCAGTACTTC. Translated, it gives CASSLLTGTYEQYF.

The V gene is TRBV7-9, the J gene TRBJ2-5; TRBD2 might be the D (5 bases). Trimming pared 5 bases from V and 7 bases from J, leaving 17 bases between. Germline lookup yields CDR1 SEHNR and CDR2 FQNEAQ (reference sequence). This CDR3 comprises 14 residues. Here the CDR3 DNA reads TGTGCCAGCAGCCCTAACACGGGGTTGGTGACCCAGTACTTC. The encoded protein is CASSPNTGLVTQYF.

The J gene is TRBJ1-2, the V gene TRBV27, with D possibly being TRBD1 (5 bases). Between the trimmed V and J ends, which lost 3 bases and 0 bases, there was a span of 11 bases. CDR3 length: 15 amino acids. CDR1 and CDR2 (germline): MNHEY, SMNVEV (reference sequence). Here the CDR3 DNA reads TGTGCCAGCAGTTTCGGGACCGGTCCTAACTATGGCTACACCTTC. Amino acids: CASSFGTGPNYGYTF.

The chain uses TRBV21-1 and TRBJ2-1; TRBD2 is the table's D call, not checked against the DNA. TRBV21-1 counts as a pseudogene. This CDR3 is 17 amino acids long. The CDR3 reads CASSERDGTSGSNEQFF. CDR3 DNA: TGTGCCAGCAGCGAAAGGGATGGGACTAGCGGGAGTAATGAGCAGTTCTTC.

For the CDR3, the DNA is TGTGCCAGCAGTTTCCTTCAGGGACAGAAAGCTTTCTTT. Its translation: CASSFLQGQKAFF. V is TRBV27 and J is TRBJ1-1; 7 nucleotides agree with TRBD1. CDR1 is MNHEY, CDR2 SMNVEV, per germline (reference sequence). The CDR3 spans 13 residues. With V trimmed by 3 bases and J by 9 bases, 7 bases remained unmatched.

J is TRBJ1-2 and V is TRBV20-1; D might be TRBD1 (6 bases). V was cut by 4 bases and J by 6 bases, with 9 bases left in between. CDR1 and CDR2 from the germline V gene are DFQATT and SNEGSKA (reference sequence). This CDR3 has 11 residues. CDR3 DNA: TGCAGTGCTACAGGGGCAGATGGCTACACCTTC. As protein: CSATGADGYTF.

The rearrangement links TRBV14 to TRBJ1-1, with D perhaps matching TRBD1 (5 bases). The germline CDR1 and CDR2 sequences are SGHDN and FVKESK. Trimming removed 3 bases from V and 5 bases from J, with 19 bases in between. CDR3 length: 16 residues. The CDR3 nucleotides read TGTGCCAGCAGCCAGGTGATAGGGCGGGGGAGGACTGAAGCTTTCTTT. It encodes CASSQVIGRGRTEAFF.

This chain uses TRBV7-2 with TRBJ2-1; 11 bases agree with TRBD2. The trim removed 0 bases at V and 4 bases at J, leaving 8 bases unmatched. Germline CDR1 is SGHTA and CDR2 is FQGNSA. The CDR3 runs 18 residues. Here the CDR3 reads CASSLARVAGGIYNEQFF. CDR3 bases: TGTGCCAGCAGCTTAGCGAGAGTAGCGGGAGGGATTTACAATGAGCAGTTCTTC.

The chain is built from TRBV4-3 and TRBJ1-3; D is unclear. There are 15 residues in the CDR3. Germline CDR1 and CDR2: LGHNA and YSLEER. Between the trimmed V and J ends, which lost 3 bases and 0 bases, there was a span of 9 bases. The CDR3 nucleotides are TGCGCCAGCAGCCACCGACTCAGCTCTGGAAACACCATATATTTT. Its protein is CASSHRLSSGNTIYF.

This rearrangement joins TRBV2 to TRBJ1-4; D ambiguous. Trimming stripped 2 bases from V and 2 bases from J, with 15 bases between. This CDR3 spans 17 amino acids. The germline gives CDR1 SNHLY, CDR2 FYNNEI. The CDR3 region is CASSESGIAVTNEKLFF. In DNA form, the CDR3 reads TGTGCCAGCAGTGAATCCGGGATTGCAGTCACTAATGAAAAACTGTTTTTT.

This chain joins TRBV7-9 and TRBJ2-3; D possibly corresponds to TRBD2 (6 bases). The CDR3 is 13 amino acids. CDR1 SEHNR and CDR2 FQNEAQ come from the germline V gene (reference sequence). The V gene lost 5 bases and the J gene lost 6 bases, with 12 bases spanning the gap. CDR3 loop: CASSQTSLDTQYF. In DNA form, the CDR3 reads TGTGCCAGCAGCCAGACTAGTCTGGATACGCAGTATTTT.

The chain joins TRBV11-2 to TRBJ2-7; TRBD1 matches at 8 bases. The CDR3 length is 14 residues. CDR1 is SGHAT and CDR2 is FQNNGV in the germline V gene. Unmatched junction bases numbered 11, after V lost 5 bases and J lost 8 bases. Here the CDR3 DNA reads TGTGCCAGCAGCCAGACAGGGGACGGCCGACAGCAGTACTTC. Translating gives CASSQTGDGRQQYF.

This chain uses TRBV7-2 with TRBJ1-1; D not resolved. The CDR3 spans 13 residues. CDR1 and CDR2 (germline): SGHTA, FQGNSA. V lost 1 base and J 0 bases, leaving 3 bases between the germline ends. In DNA form, the CDR3 reads TGTGCCAGCAGCTTAGTGGTGAACACTGAAGCTTTCTTT. The encoded protein is CASSLVVNTEAFF.

The chain has TRBV25-1 and TRBJ2-7; unclear D gene. CDR3 size: 14 residues. Per the germline V gene, CDR1 is MGHDK and CDR2 is SYGVNS. V shed 1 base and J shed 5 bases, with 12 bases lying between them. CDR3 amino acids: CASSEWGERHEQYF. CDR3 DNA: TGTGCCAGCAGTGAATGGGGTGAGCGCCACGAGCAGTACTTC.

The chain links TRBV9 to TRBJ2-7, with 9 bases matching TRBD1. The CDR3 is 16 amino acids. Germline-derived CDR1 and CDR2 are SGDLS and YYNGEE. V dropped 3 bases and J dropped 2; count of bases not matched to a gene: 9. This chain's CDR3 is CASSANRDRETYEQYF. The CDR3 bases are TGTGCCAGCAGCGCGAACCGGGACAGGGAAACCTACGAGCAGTACTTC.

The chain uses TRBV7-6 and TRBJ2-1; D is uncertain. The CDR3 has 15 residues. V gave up 5 bases and J gave up 0 bases, with 11 bases separating them. Germline loops: CDR1 SGHVS, CDR2 FNYEAQ. This CDR3 reads CASSPDPSSYNEQFF. CDR3 nucleotides: TGTGCCAGCAGCCCGGACCCGAGCTCCTACAATGAGCAGTTCTTC.

This chain connects TRBV7-2 to TRBJ2-1; D unclear. Between the trimmed V and J ends, which lost 0 bases and 2 bases, there was a span of 2 bases. Germline CDR1 SGHTA, CDR2 FQGNSA. The CDR3 has 13 amino acids. Here the CDR3 DNA reads TGTGCCAGCAGCTTAGCGCCCTACAATGAGCAGTTCTTC. The encoded protein is CASSLAPYNEQFF.

The chain combines TRBV4-2 with TRBJ2-1; 7 bases fit TRBD2. Germline V gene lookup returns CDR1 LGHNA and CDR2 YNFKEQ. Unmatched junction bases numbered 10, after V lost 0 bases and J lost 8 bases. CDR3 length: 16 residues. Written as DNA, the CDR3 is TGTGCCAGCAGCCAAGATGAACTAGCGAAGGTGGATGAGCAGTTCTTC. Translation gives CASSQDELAKVDEQFF.

This chain joins TRBV7-9 and TRBJ2-2; 8 nucleotides agree with TRBD1. The germline V gene encodes CDR1 SEHNR and CDR2 FQNEAQ (reference sequence). J lost 7 bases, V lost 2 bases, and 12 bases had no gene match. The CDR3 length is 17 residues. The CDR3 DNA reads TGTGCCAGCAGCTTATTGGGGACCGGGACAGGAGGCGGGGAGCTGTTTTTT. This sequence encodes CASSLLGTGTGGGELFF.

The chain carries TRBV10-1 and TRBJ1-2; tentatively, D is TRBD1 (6 bases). V lost 2 bases and J 6 bases, leaving 13 bases between the germline ends. This CDR3 is built from 14 residues. Germline CDR1 reads WNHNN; CDR2 reads SYGVQD (reference sequence). As DNA, the CDR3 is TGCGCCAGCAGTGAGGGGGCAGGGGTGGATGGCTACACCTTC. The encoded protein is CASSEGAGVDGYTF.

The J gene is TRBJ2-1, the V gene TRBV27, with D hard to call. The CDR3 consists of 11 residues. The V end was cut by 7 bases, the J end by 5 bases, with 6 bases between. CDR1 is MNHEY, CDR2 SMNVEV, per germline (reference sequence). The CDR3 nucleotides are TGTGCCAGCATTAGAAACAATGAGCAGTTCTTC. Translated, it gives CASIRNNEQFF.

The rearrangement joins TRBV28 to TRBJ1-5, with D possibly being TRBD1 (5 bases). This CDR3 spans 18 amino acids. V lost 3 bases and J lost 0, with 18 bases in between. CDR1 MDHEN and CDR2 SYDVKM come from the germline V gene. The DNA of the CDR3 is TGTGCCAGCAGTTTTCCGGGACGCATGGGTATTAGCAATCAGCCCCAGCATTTT. Its protein product is CASSFPGRMGISNQPQHF.

V is TRBV6-5 and J is TRBJ2-2; D unresolved. In germline, CDR1 is MNHEY, CDR2 SVGAGI. This CDR3 has 15 residues. V was shortened by 0 bases and J by 7 bases, with 12 bases between the two germline ends. In nucleotides, the CDR3 is TGTGCCAGCAGTTACTCACGGACCCAAGGCGGGGAGCTGTTTTTT. It translates to CASSYSRTQGGELFF.

This chain uses TRBV25-1 with TRBJ2-5; 10 nucleotides agree with TRBD1. The V gene end was trimmed by 4 bases and the J gene end by 2 bases; junction bases not matched to a gene: 13. This CDR3 comprises 18 residues. Germline CDR1 MGHDK, CDR2 SYGVNS. CDR3 bases: TGTGCCAGCAGTGGACCGGGACAGGGGTGGTACGGGCAAGAGACCCAGTACTTC. Amino acids: CASSGPGQGWYGQETQYF.